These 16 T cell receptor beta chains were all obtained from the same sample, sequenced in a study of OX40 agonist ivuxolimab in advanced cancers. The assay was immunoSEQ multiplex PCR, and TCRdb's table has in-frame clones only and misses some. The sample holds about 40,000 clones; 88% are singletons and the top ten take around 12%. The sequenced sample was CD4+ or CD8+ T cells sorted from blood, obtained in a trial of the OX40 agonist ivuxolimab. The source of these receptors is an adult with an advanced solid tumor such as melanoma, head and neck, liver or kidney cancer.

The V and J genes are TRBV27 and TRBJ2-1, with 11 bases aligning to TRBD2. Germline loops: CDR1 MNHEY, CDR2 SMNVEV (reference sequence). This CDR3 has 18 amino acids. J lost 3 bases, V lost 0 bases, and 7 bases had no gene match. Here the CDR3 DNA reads TGTGCCAGCAGTTTATCGGCGACTAGCGGGACGCGCTACAATGAGCAGTTCTTC. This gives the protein CASSLSATSGTRYNEQFF.

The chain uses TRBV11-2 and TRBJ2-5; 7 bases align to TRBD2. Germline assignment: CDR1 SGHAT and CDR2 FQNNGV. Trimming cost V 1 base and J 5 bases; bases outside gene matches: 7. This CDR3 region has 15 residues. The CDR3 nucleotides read TGTGCCAGCAGCTTAGTTCGTAGGGAGGGCGAGACCCAGTACTTC. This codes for CASSLVRREGETQYF.

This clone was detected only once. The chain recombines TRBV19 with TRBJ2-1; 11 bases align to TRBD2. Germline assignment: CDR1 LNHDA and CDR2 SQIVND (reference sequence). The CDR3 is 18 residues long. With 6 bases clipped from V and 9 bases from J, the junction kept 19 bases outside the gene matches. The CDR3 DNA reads TGTGCCAGTAGCCTCCGACTAGCGGGGTATGACAGACCCGGTGAGCAGTTCTTC. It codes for CASSLRLAGYDRPGEQFF.

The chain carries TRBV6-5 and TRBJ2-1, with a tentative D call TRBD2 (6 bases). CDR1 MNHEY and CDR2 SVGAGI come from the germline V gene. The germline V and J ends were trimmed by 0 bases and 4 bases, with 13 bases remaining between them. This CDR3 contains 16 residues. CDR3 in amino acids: CASSYSRRAGYNEQFF. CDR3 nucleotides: TGTGCCAGCAGTTACTCGAGGAGGGCCGGATACAATGAGCAGTTCTTC.

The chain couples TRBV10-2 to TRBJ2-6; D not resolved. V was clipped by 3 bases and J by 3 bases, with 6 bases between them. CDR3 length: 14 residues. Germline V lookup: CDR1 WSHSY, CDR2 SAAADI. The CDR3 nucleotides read TGCGCCAGCAGTGACCAGAGTGGGGCCAACGTCCTGACTTTC. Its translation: CASSDQSGANVLTF.

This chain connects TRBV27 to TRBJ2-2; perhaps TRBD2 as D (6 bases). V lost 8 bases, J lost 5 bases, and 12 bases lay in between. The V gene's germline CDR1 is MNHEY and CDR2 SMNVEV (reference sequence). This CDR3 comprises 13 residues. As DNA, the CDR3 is TGTGCCAGCGGACTACGGGGGACCGGGGAGCTGTTTTTT. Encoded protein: CASGLRGTGELFF.

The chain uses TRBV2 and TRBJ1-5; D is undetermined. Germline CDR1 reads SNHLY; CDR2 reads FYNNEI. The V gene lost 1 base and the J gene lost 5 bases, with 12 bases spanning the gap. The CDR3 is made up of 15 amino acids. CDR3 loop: CASSEEQPGDQPQHF. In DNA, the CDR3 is TGTGCCAGCAGTGAAGAACAGCCCGGGGATCAGCCCCAGCATTTT.

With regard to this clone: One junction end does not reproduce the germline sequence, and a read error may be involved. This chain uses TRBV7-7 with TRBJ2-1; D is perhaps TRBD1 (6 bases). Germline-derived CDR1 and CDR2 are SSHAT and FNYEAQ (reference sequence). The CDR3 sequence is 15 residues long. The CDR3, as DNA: TGTGCTAGCAGCTTAGCCAGGGGATCCTACAATGAGCAGTTCTTC. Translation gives CASSLARGSYNEQFF.

The DNA of the CDR3 is TGTGCCAGTAGCACGACAGGGAACTCCTACAATGAGCAGTTCTTC. Its translation is CASSTTGNSYNEQFF. The rearrangement links TRBV19 to TRBJ2-1; TRBD1 matches 7 bases. The CDR3 runs to 15 residues. Germline-derived CDR1 and CDR2 are LNHDA and SQIVND (reference sequence). J gave up 0 bases and V 6 bases, and 5 bases lay outside the gene matches.

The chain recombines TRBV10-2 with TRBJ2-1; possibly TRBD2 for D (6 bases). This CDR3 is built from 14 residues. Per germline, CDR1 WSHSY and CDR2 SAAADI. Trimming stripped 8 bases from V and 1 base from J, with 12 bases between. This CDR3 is CASGGPDSYNEQFF. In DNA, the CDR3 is TGCGCCAGCGGAGGGCCAGATTCCTACAATGAGCAGTTCTTC.

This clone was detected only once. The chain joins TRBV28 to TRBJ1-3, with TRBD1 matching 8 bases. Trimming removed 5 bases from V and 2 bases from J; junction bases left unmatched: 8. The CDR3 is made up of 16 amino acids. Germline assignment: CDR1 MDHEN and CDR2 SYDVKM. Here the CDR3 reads CASSEGQENTGNTIYF. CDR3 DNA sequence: TGTGCCAGCAGTGAGGGACAGGAGAACACTGGAAACACCATATATTTT.

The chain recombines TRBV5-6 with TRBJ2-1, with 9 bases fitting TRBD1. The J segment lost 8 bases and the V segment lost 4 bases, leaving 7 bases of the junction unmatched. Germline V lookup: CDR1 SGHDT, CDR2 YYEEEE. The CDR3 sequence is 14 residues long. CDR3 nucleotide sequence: TGTGCCAGCAGCCCCGGGACAGGGAGCGATGAGCAGTTCTTC. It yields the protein CASSPGTGSDEQFF.

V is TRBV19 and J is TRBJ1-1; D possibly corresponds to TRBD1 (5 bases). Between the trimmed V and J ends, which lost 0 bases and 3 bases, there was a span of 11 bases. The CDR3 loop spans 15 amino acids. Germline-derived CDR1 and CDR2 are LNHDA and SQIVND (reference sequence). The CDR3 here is CASSIDSLGDTEAFF. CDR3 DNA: TGTGCCAGTAGTATAGATTCGTTGGGGGACACTGAAGCTTTCTTT.

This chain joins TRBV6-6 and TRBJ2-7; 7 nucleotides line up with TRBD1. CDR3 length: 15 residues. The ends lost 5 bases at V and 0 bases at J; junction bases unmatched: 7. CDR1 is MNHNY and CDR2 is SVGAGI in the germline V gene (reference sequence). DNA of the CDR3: TGTGCCAGCAGTATAAGACAGGGTACCTCCTACGAGCAGTACTTC. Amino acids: CASSIRQGTSYEQYF.

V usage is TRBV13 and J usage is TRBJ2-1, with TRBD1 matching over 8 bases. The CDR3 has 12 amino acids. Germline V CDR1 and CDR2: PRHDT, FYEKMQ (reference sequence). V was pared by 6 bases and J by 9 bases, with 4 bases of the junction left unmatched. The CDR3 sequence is CASRRQGTEQFF. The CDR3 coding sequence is TGTGCCAGCAGACGACAGGGGACTGAGCAGTTCTTC. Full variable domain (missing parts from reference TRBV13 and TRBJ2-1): AAGVIQSPRHLIKEKRETATLKCYPIPRHDTVYWYQQGPGQDPQFLISFYEKMQSDKGSIPDRFSAQQFSDYHSELNMSSLELGDSALYFCASRRQGTEQFFGPGTRLTVL.

The CDR3 reads CATSRSIRGREGEQYF. The CDR3 DNA follows: TGTGCCACCAGCAGGTCGATCAGGGGGAGGGAAGGAGAGCAGTACTTC. This chain joins TRBV15 and TRBJ2-7; the D call may be TRBD1 or TRBD2 (7 bases each). V was clipped by 3 bases and J by 7 bases, with 22 bases between them. The germline gives CDR1 LNHNV, CDR2 YYDKDF (reference sequence). The CDR3 has 16 residues. The full variable domain, in which reference TRBV15 and TRBJ2-7 provide the parts outside the CDR3, is DAMVIQNPRYQVTQFGKPVTLSCSQTLNHNVMYWYQQKSSQAPKLLFHYYDKDFNNEADTPDNFQSRRPNTSFCFLDIRSPGLGDTAMYLCATSRSIRGREGEQYFGPGTRLTVT.